The rows below give T cell receptor beta chains drawn from one sample of a study of OX40 agonist ivuxolimab in advanced cancers. TCRdb keeps only in-frame clones here, not all; method: immunoSEQ multiplex PCR. The sample shows some 85,000 clones, roughly 90% of them seen only once. The specimen comprised CD4+ or CD8+ T cells sorted from blood, sampled in a trial of the OX40 agonist ivuxolimab. The receptor source for this set is an adult with an advanced solid tumor such as melanoma, head and neck, liver or kidney cancer. The CDR3 runs from the conserved cysteine through the conserved F or W. The order of the fields is D gene, J gene, V gene, CDR3 protein, CDR3 DNA. D genes are given only for firm matches.

d_gene: .; j_gene: TRBJ1-3; v_gene: TRBV28; CDR3aa: CASAVLSSGNTIYF; CDR3nt: TGTGCCAGCGCTGTCTTATCCTCTGGAAACACCATATATTTT
d_gene: TRBD1; j_gene: TRBJ2-1; v_gene: TRBV7-8; CDR3aa: CASSGSGTGGFEQFF; CDR3nt: TGTGCCAGCAGCGGATCCGGGACAGGGGGCTTTGAGCAGTTCTTC
d_gene: .; j_gene: TRBJ1-5; v_gene: TRBV2; CDR3aa: CASSEMSRNSNQPQHF; CDR3nt: TGTGCCAGCAGTGAAATGAGTAGGAATAGCAATCAGCCCCAGCATTTT
d_gene: .; j_gene: TRBJ2-3; v_gene: TRBV2; CDR3aa: CASSGPQGLGTDTQYF; CDR3nt: TGTGCCAGCAGTGGACCACAGGGTTTAGGCACAGATACGCAGTATTTT
d_gene: .; j_gene: TRBJ1-1; v_gene: TRBV5-1; CDR3aa: CASSLGGSPRAAEAFF; CDR3nt: TGCGCCAGCAGCTTGGGGGGCAGTCCAAGGGCTGCTGAAGCTTTCTTT
d_gene: .; j_gene: TRBJ1-1; v_gene: TRBV2; CDR3aa: CASSERRGANTEAFF; CDR3nt: TGTGCCAGCAGTGAGAGGCGGGGAGCGAACACTGAAGCTTTCTTT
d_gene: TRBD1; j_gene: TRBJ2-1; v_gene: TRBV7-8; CDR3aa: CASSRRTGADNEQFF; CDR3nt: TGTGCCAGCAGCCGACGGACAGGGGCCGACAATGAGCAGTTCTTC
d_gene: TRBD2; j_gene: TRBJ2-3; v_gene: TRBV5-1; CDR3aa: CASSLVLAGASDTQYF; CDR3nt: TGCGCCAGCAGCTTGGTACTAGCGGGAGCATCAGATACGCAGTATTTT
d_gene: .; j_gene: TRBJ2-7; v_gene: TRBV6-1; CDR3aa: CASLGLGSSYEQYF; CDR3nt: TGTGCCAGCTTAGGCCTCGGGAGCTCCTACGAGCAGTACTTC
d_gene: .; j_gene: TRBJ2-2; v_gene: TRBV2; CDR3aa: CASLRDPGRTGELFF; CDR3nt: TGTGCCAGCTTGCGGGACCCGGGAAGGACCGGGGAGCTGTTTTTT
d_gene: .; j_gene: TRBJ2-5; v_gene: TRBV11-3; CDR3aa: CASSLRQQQETQYF; CDR3nt: TGTGCCAGCAGCTTAAGACAACAACAAGAGACCCAGTACTTC
d_gene: .; j_gene: TRBJ2-2; v_gene: TRBV11-1; CDR3aa: CASSLALKGTGELFF; CDR3nt: TGTGCCAGCAGCTTAGCGCTAAAGGGGACCGGGGAGCTGTTTTTT
d_gene: .; j_gene: TRBJ2-2; v_gene: TRBV2; CDR3aa: CASSGTSTGELFF; CDR3nt: TGTGCCAGCAGTGGGACGAGTACCGGGGAGCTGTTTTTT
d_gene: .; j_gene: TRBJ2-7; v_gene: TRBV11-2; CDR3aa: CASRRLGTSYEQYF; CDR3nt: TGTGCCAGCAGACGACTTGGGACATCCTACGAGCAGTACTTC
d_gene: .; j_gene: TRBJ2-7; v_gene: TRBV9; CDR3aa: CASSVGGQAYEQYF; CDR3nt: TGTGCCAGCAGCGTCGGGGGGCAGGCCTACGAGCAGTACTTC
d_gene: .; j_gene: TRBJ2-1; v_gene: TRBV2; CDR3aa: CASSMGDGTTYNEQFF; CDR3nt: TGTGCCAGCAGCATGGGGGACGGGACAACCTACAATGAGCAGTTCTTC
d_gene: TRBD1; j_gene: TRBJ2-2; v_gene: TRBV10-3; CDR3aa: CAIRYGTGSPELFF; CDR3nt: TGTGCCATCAGGTATGGGACAGGGAGTCCCGAGCTGTTTTTT
d_gene: TRBD2; j_gene: TRBJ2-2; v_gene: TRBV11-2; CDR3aa: CASSPPTSGRGAGELFF; CDR3nt: TGTGCCAGCAGTCCACCTACTAGCGGGAGAGGGGCCGGGGAGCTGTTTTTT
d_gene: .; j_gene: TRBJ2-7; v_gene: TRBV7-2; CDR3aa: CASSQNRQAEYF; CDR3nt: TGTGCCAGCAGCCAGAACAGGCAGGCGGAGTACTTC
d_gene: .; j_gene: TRBJ2-3; v_gene: TRBV5-1; CDR3aa: CASSFGRGADTQYF; CDR3nt: TGCGCCAGCAGCTTCGGCAGGGGAGCAGATACGCAGTATTTT
d_gene: .; j_gene: TRBJ2-5; v_gene: TRBV10-3; CDR3aa: CAIGGGETQYF; CDR3nt: TGTGCCATCGGTGGAGGGGAGACCCAGTACTTC
d_gene: TRBD2; j_gene: TRBJ2-2; v_gene: TRBV30; CDR3aa: CAWSRVAGVSGELFF; CDR3nt: TGTGCCTGGAGTAGGGTAGCGGGAGTTTCCGGGGAGCTGTTTTTT
d_gene: .; j_gene: TRBJ1-6; v_gene: TRBV5-4; CDR3aa: CASSLAGFYNSPLHF; CDR3nt: TGTGCCAGCAGCTTGGCAGGGTTTTATAATTCACCCCTCCACTTT
d_gene: .; j_gene: TRBJ2-1; v_gene: TRBV7-2; CDR3aa: CASSFVAEQFF; CDR3nt: TGTGCCAGCAGCTTTGTCGCCGAGCAGTTCTTC
d_gene: .; j_gene: TRBJ2-3; v_gene: TRBV18; CDR3aa: CASSPREPGTDTQYF; CDR3nt: TGTGCCAGCTCACCACGGGAACCGGGAACAGATACGCAGTATTTT
d_gene: .; j_gene: TRBJ2-7; v_gene: TRBV10-3; CDR3aa: CAMGGQGPYEQYF; CDR3nt: TGTGCCATGGGAGGTCAGGGGCCCTACGAGCAGTACTTC
d_gene: .; j_gene: TRBJ2-7; v_gene: TRBV4-1; CDR3aa: CASSPSAYEQYF; CDR3nt: TGCGCCAGCAGCCCTAGCGCCTACGAGCAGTACTTC
d_gene: .; j_gene: TRBJ1-1; v_gene: TRBV7-9; CDR3aa: CASSHNEGGTEAFF; CDR3nt: TGTGCCAGCAGCCACAACGAGGGGGGGACTGAAGCTTTCTTT
d_gene: TRBD1; j_gene: TRBJ1-1; v_gene: TRBV4-3; CDR3aa: CASSQEEGARTEAFF; CDR3nt: TGCGCCAGCAGCCAAGAAGAGGGGGCGCGGACTGAAGCTTTCTTT
d_gene: .; j_gene: TRBJ2-2; v_gene: TRBV2; CDR3aa: CASSFPGELFF; CDR3nt: TGTGCCAGCAGTTTTCCCGGGGAGCTGTTTTTT